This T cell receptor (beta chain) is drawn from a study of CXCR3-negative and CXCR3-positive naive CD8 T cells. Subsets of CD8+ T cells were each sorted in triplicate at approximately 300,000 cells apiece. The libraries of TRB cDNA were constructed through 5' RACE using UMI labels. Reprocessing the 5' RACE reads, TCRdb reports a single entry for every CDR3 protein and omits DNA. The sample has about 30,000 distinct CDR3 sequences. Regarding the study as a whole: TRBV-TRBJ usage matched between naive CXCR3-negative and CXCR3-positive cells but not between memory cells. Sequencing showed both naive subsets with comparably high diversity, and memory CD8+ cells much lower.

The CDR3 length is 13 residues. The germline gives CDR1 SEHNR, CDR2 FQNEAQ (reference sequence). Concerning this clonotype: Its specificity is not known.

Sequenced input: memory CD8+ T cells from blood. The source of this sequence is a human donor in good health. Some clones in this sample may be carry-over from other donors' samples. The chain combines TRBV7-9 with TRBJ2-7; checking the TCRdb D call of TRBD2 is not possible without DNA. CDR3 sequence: CASREREDNEQYF.